These 3 T cell receptor beta chains were all obtained from the same sample, sequenced in a study of beta chain features in type 1 diabetes. Of the isolated RNA, all was reverse transcribed, and so the sequenced material was expressed TCRB transcripts. Assay used: immunoSEQ multiplex PCR; TCRdb lists only in-frame clones, some missing. The table has almost 350,000 clones, roughly 8% seen once; the top ten hold under 0.5%. The specimen sequenced was central memory CD4+ T cells from blood. These receptor sequences come from a woman aged 18-29 years in good health.

CDR3 in amino acids: CASSVRGRNTIYF. CDR3 coding DNA: TGTGCCAGCAGCGTCAGGGGAAGAAACACCATATATTTT. The chain links TRBV7-2 to TRBJ1-3, with D possibly TRBD1 on 6 matching bases. Trimming took off 5 bases at V and 5 bases at J, with 10 bases between the two ends. Germline loops: CDR1 SGHTA, CDR2 FQGNSA. The CDR3 length is 13 residues. The full variable domain, its missing parts supplied by reference TRBV7-2 and TRBJ1-3, is GAGVSQSPSNKVTEKGKDVELRCDPISGHTALYWYRQSLGQGLEFLIYFQGNSAPDKSGLPSDRFSAERTGGSVSTLTIQRTQQEDSAVYLCASSVRGRNTIYFGEGSWLTVV.

In this sample, this clone turned up a few times. The rearrangement joins TRBV6-1 to TRBJ2-5, with 10 bases that match TRBD2. The CDR3 has 14 residues. Germline loops: CDR1 MNHNS, CDR2 SASEGT. Germline trimming cut 6 bases from V and 7 bases from J; bases unmatched to any gene: 8. The CDR3 here is CASSSGLATGTQYF. In DNA form, the CDR3 reads TGTGCCAGCAGCTCGGGACTAGCGACAGGGACCCAGTACTTC.

The rearrangement uses TRBV5-1 and TRBJ1-1; 7 bases fit TRBD1. CDR1 SGHRS and CDR2 YFSETQ come from the germline V gene. This CDR3 has 14 amino acids. Trimming cost V 7 bases and J 2 bases; bases outside gene matches: 8. CDR3 residues: CASQQGTLNTEAFF. DNA for the CDR3: TGCGCCAGCCAACAGGGGACCCTCAACACTGAAGCTTTCTTT.